The rows below give T cell receptor beta chains drawn from one sample of a study of CD8 T cells in ankylosing spondylitis. TCRdb redid the calling of the 5' RACE reads with MiXCR, one entry per CDR3 protein. Of about 160,000 distinct CDR3 sequences listed, 8.5% to 10% were seen once; the top ten hold about 16%. What was sequenced was blood, either unsorted or a sorted T cell fraction (not recorded which). All receptors come from a female donor with ankylosing spondylitis or in good health (not recorded which). CDR3s include the opening cysteine and the closing phenylalanine or tryptophan. A D gene is named only where the DNA matches it firmly. Size tells how often a clone was seen (once, few, many) or the class of an expanded clone, and some rows leave it out.

CDR3aa	CDR3nt	abundance	j_gene	d_gene	v_gene
CASSPGEEPQHF	TGTGCCAGCTCACCAGGGGAAGAGCCCCAGCATTTT	NA	TRBJ1-5	NA	TRBV18
CASSQGVVLGQPQHF	TGCGCCAGCAGCCAAGGGGTGGTGCTAGGGCAGCCCCAGCATTTT	NA	TRBJ1-5	NA	TRBV4-1
CASSLRGRTNGELFF	TGTGCCAGCAGCTTAAGAGGGAGAACGAACGGGGAGCTGTTTTTT	NA	TRBJ2-2	NA	TRBV7-6
CASIGDSYNEQFF	TGTGCCAGCATTGGGGACAGCTACAATGAGCAGTTCTTC	NA	TRBJ2-1	TRBD1	TRBV2
CSARGRDTGELFF	TGCAGTGCTAGAGGGAGGGACACCGGGGAGCTGTTTTTT	few	TRBJ2-2	NA	TRBV20-1
CAIRDAGTGRPDTQYF	TGCGCCATTAGAGACGCCGGGACAGGGCGCCCAGATACGCAGTATTTT	few	TRBJ2-3	TRBD1	TRBV5-1
CATSSSSKEQFF	TGTGCCACCAGCAGCTCCTCCAAGGAGCAGTTCTTC	few	TRBJ2-1	NA	TRBV15
CASSSPGQGSYEQYF	TGTGCCAGCAGTTCCCCGGGACAGGGGTCCTACGAGCAGTACTTC	many	TRBJ2-7	TRBD1	TRBV12-3/TRBV12-4
CASSPVGGRPPPEQYF	TGTGCCAGCAGCCCAGTCGGCGGGAGGCCCCCTCCCGAGCAGTACTTC	few	TRBJ2-7	TRBD2	TRBV11-2
CASSQGLAGGGELFF	TGCGCCAGCAGCCAGGGACTAGCGGGAGGAGGGGAGCTGTTTTTT	many	TRBJ2-2	TRBD2	TRBV4-3
CASSSHKNEQFF	TGTGCCAGCAGCTCCCACAAAAATGAGCAGTTCTTC	NA	TRBJ2-1	NA	TRBV7-9
CASSQVLEGLREQFF	TGTGCCAGCAGCCAAGTGCTGGAGGGCCTTCGTGAGCAGTTCTTC	few	TRBJ2-1	NA	TRBV3-1
CATSREGNRINEKLFF	TGTGCCACCAGCAGAGAAGGAAACAGAATTAATGAAAAACTGTTTTTT	NA	TRBJ1-4	NA	TRBV15
CASSLEGGETQYF	TGTGCCAGCAGCTTAGAGGGCGGAGAGACCCAGTACTTC	few	TRBJ2-5	NA	TRBV7-7
CASSSRGAGELFF	TGCGCCAGCAGCTCCCGAGGCGCCGGGGAGCTGTTTTTT	NA	TRBJ2-2	NA	TRBV4-3
CASSYSNSQTQYF	TGTGCCAGCAGTTACTCGAACTCCCAGACCCAGTACTTC	many	TRBJ2-5	NA	TRBV6-5
CASSAWTGVASGNTIYF	TGTGCCAGCTCAGCGTGGACAGGGGTCGCCTCTGGAAACACCATATATTTT	few	TRBJ1-3	TRBD1	TRBV11-2
CASLAGGPYEQYF	TGTGCCAGTCTAGCGGGAGGGCCTTACGAGCAGTACTTC	few	TRBJ2-7	TRBD2	TRBV2
CSASIGGRAYEQYF	TGCAGTGCTAGCATTGGCGGGAGAGCCTACGAGCAGTACTTC	few	TRBJ2-7	TRBD2	TRBV20-1
CASSQGSGQGHYGYTF	TGCGCCAGCAGCCAAGGGTCGGGACAGGGGCACTATGGCTACACCTTC	NA	TRBJ1-2	TRBD1	TRBV4-3
CASSSLAGYNEQFF	TGTGCCAGCAGTTCCCTAGCGGGGTACAATGAGCAGTTCTTC	few	TRBJ2-1	TRBD2	TRBV27
CASSSPGFAIAFF	TGTGCCAGCAGTTCCCCAGGATTCGCAATCGCTTTCTTT	few	TRBJ1-1	NA	TRBV27
CSARGLAAYNEQFF	TGCAGTGCTAGAGGACTAGCGGCCTACAATGAGCAGTTCTTC	few	TRBJ2-1	TRBD2	TRBV20-1
CASSSGTRLTDTQYF	TGTGCCAGCAGCTCAGGGACACGCCTCACAGATACGCAGTATTTT	few	TRBJ2-3	NA	TRBV9
CASSEALLITKQETQYF	TGTGCCAGCAGTGAAGCGCTTCTGATAACGAAGCAAGAGACCCAGTACTTC	NA	TRBJ2-5	NA	TRBV2
CSVGGTSGTGEQFF	TGCAGCGTTGGCGGGACTAGCGGGACGGGTGAGCAGTTCTTC	NA	TRBJ2-1	TRBD2	TRBV29-1